This T cell receptor beta chain was found in a study of T cells in Graves' hyperthyroidism and ophthalmopathy. Details on this clonotype: Its antigen remains unknown.

Study findings and constraints: In the analysis, a 13 V-J model separated ophthalmopathy from stable hyperthyroidism. Ophthalmopathy was model-predicted a median approximately six months pre-onset.

Recently diagnosed hyperthyroidism of less than 2 months' duration affected patients aged 18 to 65. The CDR3 is made up of 12 amino acids. Trimming shortened V by 1 base and J by 8 bases, and 8 bases separated the two germline ends. Germline CDR1 and CDR2: SEHNR and FQNEAQ (reference sequence). The investigators amplified TCR beta CDR3 regions from RNA transcripts. RT-PCR in the first round (using the HTBI primer set) targeted the TCR CDR3. TCRdb fed the multiplex PCR reads into MiXCR, producing one record per CDR3 protein. The table includes 300,000 to 450,000 distinct CDR3 sequences, roughly 13% detected once.

The sequence was collected from a man in his thirties or forties with Graves' hyperthyroidism that later progressed to Graves' ophthalmopathy. Input material: blood. J is TRBJ1-2 and V is TRBV7-9; a weak D match, TRBD1 (5 bases). As DNA, the CDR3 is TGTGCCAGCAGCTTAGGAGGGGCCGGCTACACCTTC. Its protein product is CASSLGGAGYTF.